The source of this T cell receptor (beta chain) is a study of T cell clonotyping in hematopoietic cell transplantation. Study-wide results and limits: Broader posttransplant TCR repertoire diversity was predicted by graft donor and pretransplant recipient Inverse Simpson Index values. Pathologically expanded recipient clonotypes increased progressively from day 30 to day 180 as diversity fell.

The table came from immunoSEQ multiplex PCR; TCRdb's copy has only in-frame clones and leaves some out. This table has 12,000 to 15,000 clones, more than 75% appearing once. This clone is labeled as large. The antigen remains undetermined. The sample in question was PBMCs, obtained 100 days after allogeneic stem cell transplant. The TCR was taken from a male patient between 45 and 60 years old who had an allogeneic stem cell transplant from an unrelated donor, so T cells may come from the graft donor. Some clones in this sample may be carry-over from other donors' samples.

CDR3 nucleotide sequence: TGTGCCAGCAGTGTGTCGGGACCCTGGGAAAAACTGTTTTTT. Its protein is CASSVSGPWEKLFF. The chain has TRBV6-5 and TRBJ1-4; tentative D call: TRBD1 (5 bases). This CDR3 spans 14 amino acids. The germline gives CDR1 MNHEY, CDR2 SVGAGI. Trimming stripped 5 bases from V and 8 bases from J, with 15 bases between.